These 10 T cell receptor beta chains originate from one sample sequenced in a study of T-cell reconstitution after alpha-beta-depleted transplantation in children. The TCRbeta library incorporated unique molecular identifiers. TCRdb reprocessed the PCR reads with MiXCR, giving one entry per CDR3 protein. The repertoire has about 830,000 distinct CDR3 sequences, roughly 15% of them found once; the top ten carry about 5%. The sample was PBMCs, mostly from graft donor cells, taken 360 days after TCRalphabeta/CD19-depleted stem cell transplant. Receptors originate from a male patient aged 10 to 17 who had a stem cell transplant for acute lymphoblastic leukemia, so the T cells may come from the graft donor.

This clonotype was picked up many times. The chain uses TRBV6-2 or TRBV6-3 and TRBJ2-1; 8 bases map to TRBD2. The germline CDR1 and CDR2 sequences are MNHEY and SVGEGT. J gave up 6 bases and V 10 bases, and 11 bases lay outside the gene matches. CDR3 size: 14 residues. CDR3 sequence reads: CAITRGLAPNEQFF. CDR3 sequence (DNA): TGTGCCATCACGAGAGGACTAGCTCCCAATGAGCAGTTCTTC.

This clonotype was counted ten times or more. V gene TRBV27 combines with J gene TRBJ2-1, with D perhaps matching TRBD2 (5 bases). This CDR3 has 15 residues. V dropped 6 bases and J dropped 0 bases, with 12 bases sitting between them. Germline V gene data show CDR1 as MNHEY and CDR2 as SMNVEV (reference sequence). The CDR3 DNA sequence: TGTGCCAGCAGGGTGACCCGGGGCTCCTACAATGAGCAGTTCTTC. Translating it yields CASRVTRGSYNEQFF.

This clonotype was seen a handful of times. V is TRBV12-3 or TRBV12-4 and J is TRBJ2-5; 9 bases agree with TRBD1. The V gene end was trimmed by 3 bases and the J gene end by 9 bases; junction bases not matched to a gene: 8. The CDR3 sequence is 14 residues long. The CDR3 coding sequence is TGTGCCAGCAGTTTTCCGGGACAGGGTTTGCCCCAGTACTTC. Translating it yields CASSFPGQGLPQYF.

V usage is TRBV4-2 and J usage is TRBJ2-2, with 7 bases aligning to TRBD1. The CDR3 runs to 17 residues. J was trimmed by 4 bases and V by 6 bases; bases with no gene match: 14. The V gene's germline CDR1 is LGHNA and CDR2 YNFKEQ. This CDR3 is CASSREMGQFVTGELFF. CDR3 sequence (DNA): TGTGCCAGCAGTAGAGAGATGGGACAGTTTGTCACCGGGGAGCTGTTTTTT.

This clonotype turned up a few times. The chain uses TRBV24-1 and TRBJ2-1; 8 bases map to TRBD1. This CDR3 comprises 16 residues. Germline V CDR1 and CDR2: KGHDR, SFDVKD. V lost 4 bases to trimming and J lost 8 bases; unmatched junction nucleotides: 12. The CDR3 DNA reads TGTGCCACCAGTGAGCCTCAGGGGGCCCGGGGTTATGAGCAGTTCTTC. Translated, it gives CATSEPQGARGYEQFF.

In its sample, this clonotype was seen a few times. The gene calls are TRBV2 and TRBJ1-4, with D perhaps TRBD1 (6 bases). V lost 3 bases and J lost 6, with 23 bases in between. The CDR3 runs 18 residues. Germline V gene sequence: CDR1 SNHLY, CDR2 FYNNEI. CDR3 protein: CASSESFLPQDSHEKLFF. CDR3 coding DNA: TGTGCCAGCAGTGAGAGTTTTCTGCCCCAGGACAGTCATGAAAAACTGTTTTTT. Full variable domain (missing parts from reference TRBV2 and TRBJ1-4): EPEVTQTPSHQVTQMGQEVILRCVPISNHLYFYWYRQILGQKVEFLVSFYNNEISEKSEIFDDQFSVERPDGSNFTLKIRSTKLEDSAMYFCASSESFLPQDSHEKLFFGSGTQLSVL.

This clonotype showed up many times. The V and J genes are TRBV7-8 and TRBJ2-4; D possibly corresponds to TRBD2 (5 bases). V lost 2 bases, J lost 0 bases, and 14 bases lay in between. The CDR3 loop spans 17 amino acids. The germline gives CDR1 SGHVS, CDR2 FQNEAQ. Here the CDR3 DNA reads TGTGCCAGCAGCTTATCAGGACTGAGACTAGCCAAAAACATTCAGTACTTC. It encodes CASSLSGLRLAKNIQYF.

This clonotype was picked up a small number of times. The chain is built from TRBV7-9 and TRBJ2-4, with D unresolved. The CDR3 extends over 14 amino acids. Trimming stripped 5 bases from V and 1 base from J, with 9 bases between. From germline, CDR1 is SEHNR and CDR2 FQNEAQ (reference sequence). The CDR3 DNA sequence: TGTGCCAGCAGCCCCCCCCGGGCCAAAAACATTCAGTACTTC. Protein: CASSPPRAKNIQYF.

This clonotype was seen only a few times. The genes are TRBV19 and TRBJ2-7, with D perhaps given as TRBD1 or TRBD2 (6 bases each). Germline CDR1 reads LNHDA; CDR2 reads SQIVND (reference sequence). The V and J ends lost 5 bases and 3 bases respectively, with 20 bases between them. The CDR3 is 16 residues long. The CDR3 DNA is TGTGCCAGTAGTGGAGCCCGCGGGACATCCCTCTACGAGCAGTACTTC. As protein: CASSGARGTSLYEQYF.

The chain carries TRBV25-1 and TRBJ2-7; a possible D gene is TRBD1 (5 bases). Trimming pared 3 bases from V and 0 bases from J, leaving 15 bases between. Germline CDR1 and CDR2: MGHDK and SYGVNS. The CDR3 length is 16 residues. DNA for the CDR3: TGTGCCAGCAGTGATAGGGGCGGCAGCAGCTCCTACGAGCAGTACTTC. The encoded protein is CASSDRGGSSSYEQYF.